Described below is a single T cell receptor beta chain sequence and its context. This entry comes from a study of human T cells and chemical hapten exposure. This sample's time point: patch test 1, 2 weeks after DPC sensitization. Specified treatment: therapeutic diphenylcyclopropenone sensitization with weekly scalp DPC. Each CDR3 protein is one row after TCRdb ran MiXCR on the RACE reads. The profile shows 74,000 or so distinct CDR3 sequences, approximately 10% of them singletons. This CDR3 region has 14 residues. The sequenced sample was whole blood, obtained in connection with sensitization to the hapten diphenylcyclopropenone (DPC). The V and J genes are TRBV21-1 and TRBJ1-6; the table's D call, TRBD1, was not checked against the DNA. TRBV21-1 is a listed pseudogene. The sequence was obtained from a woman aged 45-65 years with alopecia areata. Some clones in this sample may be carry-over from other donors' samples. Here the CDR3 DNA reads TGTGCCAGCAGCAACTCGGGGGATAATTCACCCCTCCACTTT. As protein: CASSNSGDNSPLHF.